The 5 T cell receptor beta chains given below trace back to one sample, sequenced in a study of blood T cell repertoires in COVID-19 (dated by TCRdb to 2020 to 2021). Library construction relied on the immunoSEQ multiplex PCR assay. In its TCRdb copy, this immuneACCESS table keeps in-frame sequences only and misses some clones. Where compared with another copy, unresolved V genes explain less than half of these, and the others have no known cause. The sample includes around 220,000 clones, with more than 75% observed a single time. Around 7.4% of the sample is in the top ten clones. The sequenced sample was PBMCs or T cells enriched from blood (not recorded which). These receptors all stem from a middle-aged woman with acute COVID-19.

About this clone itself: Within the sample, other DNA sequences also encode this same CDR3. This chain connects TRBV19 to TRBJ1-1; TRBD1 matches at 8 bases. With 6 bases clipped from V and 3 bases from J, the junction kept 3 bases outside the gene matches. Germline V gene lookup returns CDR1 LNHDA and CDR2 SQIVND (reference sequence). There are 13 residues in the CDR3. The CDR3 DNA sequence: TGTGCCAGTAGCACGACAGGGGACACTGAAGCTTTCTTT. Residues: CASSTTGDTEAFF.

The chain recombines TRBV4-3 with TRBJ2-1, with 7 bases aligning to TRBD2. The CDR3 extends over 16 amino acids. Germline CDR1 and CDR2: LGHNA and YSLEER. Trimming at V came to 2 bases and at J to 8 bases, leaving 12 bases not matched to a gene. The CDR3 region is CASSQTKTSLWDEQFF. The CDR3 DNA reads TGCGCCAGCAGCCAAACAAAGACTAGCTTGTGGGATGAGCAGTTCTTC.

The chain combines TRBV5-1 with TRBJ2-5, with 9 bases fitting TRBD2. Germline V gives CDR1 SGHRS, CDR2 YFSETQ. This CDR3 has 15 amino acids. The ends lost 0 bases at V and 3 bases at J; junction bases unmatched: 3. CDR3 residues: CASSLGRLAEETQYF. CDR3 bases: TGCGCCAGCAGCTTGGGACGACTAGCGGAAGAGACCCAGTACTTC.

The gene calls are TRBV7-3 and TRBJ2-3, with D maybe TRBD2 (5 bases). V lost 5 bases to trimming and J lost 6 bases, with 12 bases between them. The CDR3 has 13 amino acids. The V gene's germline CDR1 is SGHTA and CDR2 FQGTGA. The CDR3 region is CASSPKVADTQYF. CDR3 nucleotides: TGTGCCAGCAGCCCCAAGGTAGCGGATACGCAGTATTTT.

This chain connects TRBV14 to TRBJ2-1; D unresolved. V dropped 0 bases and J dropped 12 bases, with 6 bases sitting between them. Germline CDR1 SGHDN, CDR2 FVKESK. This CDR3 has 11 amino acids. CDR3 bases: TGTGCCAGCAGCCAAGATACGAGGCAGTTCTTC. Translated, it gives CASSQDTRQFF. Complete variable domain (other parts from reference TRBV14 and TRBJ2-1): EAGVTQFPSHSVIEKGQTVTLRCDPISGHDNLYWYRRVMGKEIKFLLHFVKESKQDESGMPNNRFLAERTGGTYSTLKVQPAELEDSGVYFCASSQDTRQFFGPGTRLTVL.